One and the same sample provided the 5 T cell receptor beta chains below, sequenced in a study of T-cell reconstitution after alpha-beta-depleted transplantation in children. Preparation of the TCRbeta library involved a method that used unique molecular identifiers. TCRdb re-derived calls from the PCR reads in MiXCR, one entry per CDR3 protein. The repertoire consists of roughly 350,000 distinct CDR3 sequences, with around 15% occurring once and the leading ten covering roughly 41%. The source material was PBMCs, mostly from graft donor cells, sampled 360 days after TCRalphabeta/CD19-depleted stem cell transplant. These TCRs come from a male patient aged 2 to 10 who had a stem cell transplant for acute lymphoblastic leukemia, so the T cells may come from the graft donor.

CDR3 in amino acids: CSARAQQGSRGYTF. As DNA, the CDR3 is TGCAGTGCTAGAGCTCAACAGGGGAGCCGTGGCTACACCTTC. V is TRBV20-1 and J is TRBJ1-2, with 7 bases that match TRBD1. Germline V gene sequence: CDR1 DFQATT, CDR2 SNEGSKA (reference sequence). The V and J ends lost 1 base and 7 bases, in that order; junction bases with no gene match: 9. This CDR3 spans 14 amino acids.

This chain connects TRBV7-9 to TRBJ2-1, with 7 bases lining up with TRBD2. The V segment lost 0 bases and the J segment 9 bases; nucleotides outside the gene matches: 14. The CDR3 covers 17 residues. CDR1 and CDR2 (germline): SEHNR, FQNEAQ (reference sequence). The chain's CDR3 is CASSLASGPSGNPEQFF. Written as DNA, the CDR3 is TGTGCCAGCAGCTTAGCCAGTGGACCTAGCGGTAATCCTGAGCAGTTCTTC.

J is TRBJ2-7 and V is TRBV5-1; D is perhaps TRBD1 or TRBD2 (6 bases each). Germline V gives CDR1 SGHRS, CDR2 YFSETQ. V was cut by 3 bases and J by 1 base, with 11 bases left in between. CDR3 size: 14 residues. In nucleotides, the CDR3 is TGCGCCAGCAGCTATCGCGGGACATCCTACGAGCAGTACTTC. This gives the protein CASSYRGTSYEQYF.

The rearrangement joins TRBV7-6 to TRBJ2-1, with D tentatively TRBD1 (6 bases). Germline lookup yields CDR1 SGHVS and CDR2 FNYEAQ. The CDR3 is made up of 16 amino acids. V lost 3 bases, J lost 3 bases, and 15 bases lay in between. The CDR3 reads CASSFGGPALYNEQFF. In nucleotides, the CDR3 is TGTGCCAGCAGCTTTGGGGGCCCCGCGCTCTACAATGAGCAGTTCTTC. The complete variable domain, with remaining parts taken from reference TRBV7-6 and TRBJ2-1, reads GAGVSQSPRYKVTKRGQDVALRCDPISGHVSLYWYRQALGQGPEFLTYFNYEAQQDKSGLPNDRFSAERPEGSISTLTIQRTEQRDSAMYRCASSFGGPALYNEQFFGPGTRLTVL.

This clonotype was seen more than once but under ten times. This rearrangement joins TRBV5-1 to TRBJ2-6; 7 positions match TRBD1. The trim removed 2 bases at V and 0 bases at J, leaving 5 bases unmatched. The CDR3 runs to 17 residues. CDR1 is SGHRS, CDR2 YFSETQ, per germline. CDR3 residues: CASSFPGQSSGANVLTF. The CDR3 DNA reads TGCGCCAGCAGCTTCCCGGGACAGAGCTCTGGGGCCAACGTCCTGACTTTC.